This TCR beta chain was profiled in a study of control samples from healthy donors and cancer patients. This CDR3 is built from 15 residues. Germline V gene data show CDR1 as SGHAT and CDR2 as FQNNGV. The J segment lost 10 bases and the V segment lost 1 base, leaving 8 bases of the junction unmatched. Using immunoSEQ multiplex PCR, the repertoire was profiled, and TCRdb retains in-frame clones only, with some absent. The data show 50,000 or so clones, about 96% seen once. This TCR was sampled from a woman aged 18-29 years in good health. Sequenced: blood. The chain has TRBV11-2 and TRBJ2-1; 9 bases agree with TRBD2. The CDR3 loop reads CASSLVGRGGEEQFF. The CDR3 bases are TGTGCCAGCAGCTTAGTGGGGCGGGGGGGGGAGGAGCAGTTCTTC.